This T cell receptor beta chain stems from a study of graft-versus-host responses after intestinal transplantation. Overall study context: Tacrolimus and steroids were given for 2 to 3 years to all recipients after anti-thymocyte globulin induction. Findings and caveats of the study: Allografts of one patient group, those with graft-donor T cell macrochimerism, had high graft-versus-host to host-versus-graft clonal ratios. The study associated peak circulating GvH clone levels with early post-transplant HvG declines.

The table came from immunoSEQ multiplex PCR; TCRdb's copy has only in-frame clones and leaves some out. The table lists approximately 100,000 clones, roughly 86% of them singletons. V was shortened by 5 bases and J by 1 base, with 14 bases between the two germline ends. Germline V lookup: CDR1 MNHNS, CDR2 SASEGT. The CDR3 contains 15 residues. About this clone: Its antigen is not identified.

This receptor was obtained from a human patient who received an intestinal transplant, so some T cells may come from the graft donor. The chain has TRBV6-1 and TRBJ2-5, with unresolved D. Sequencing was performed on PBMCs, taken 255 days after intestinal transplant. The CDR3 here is CASSPFGRSQETQYF. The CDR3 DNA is TGTGCCAGCAGTCCCTTTGGAAGGTCCCAAGAGACCCAGTACTTC.